This T cell receptor beta chain was captured in a study of beta chain features in type 1 diabetes. General observations from the study: The VDJ junctions of type 1 diabetes patients carried fewer insertions and more deletions. Type 1 diabetes patients had TCRB CDR3s that were shorter (moderately but significantly so) in all four CD4+ subsets.

Expressed TCRB transcripts were sequenced because the isolated RNA had all been reverse transcribed beforehand. Clones were sequenced by immunoSEQ multiplex PCR, and TCRdb holds only the in-frame ones, with some missing. The table shows around 320,000 clones, with around 15% occurring only once. On average, the one heparinised blood draw given by each donor was approximately 120 mL. Each of the CD4+ naive, central memory, regulatory and stem cell-like memory populations was sorted via CD45RO/CCR7/CD25/CD127/CD95/CD27. This clone was found a few times. Its cognate antigen is unknown. The CDR3 consists of 17 residues. Germline V gene data show CDR1 as SGHTA and CDR2 as FQGNSA. V shed 1 base and J 5 bases; nucleotides not matched to a gene: 11.

The sequence was collected from a man aged 25 to 45 in good health. The sequencing input was central memory CD4+ T cells from blood. The V call is TRBV7-2, the J call TRBJ1-5, with 7 nucleotides matching TRBD1. The CDR3: CASSLVHRDRADQPQHF. CDR3 nucleotides: TGTGCCAGCAGCTTAGTTCACCGTGACAGGGCCGATCAGCCCCAGCATTTT.